This T cell receptor (beta chain) was profiled in a study of T cells after yellow fever vaccination (dated by TCRdb to between 2018 and 2020). Background on the whole study: The SMART-Seq v4 Ultra Low Input RNA kit was used to prepare libraries from fractions with low cell numbers. The cohort comprised two healthy male donors, one aged 18 to 30 and one aged 30 to 40 years. Blood was drawn at multiple timepoints before and after primary and secondary immunization, with bulk PBMC replicates and cell subsets isolated. To follow T-cell clones before and after both primary and booster YFV17D yellow fever vaccination, bulk TCR alpha and beta repertoires underwent longitudinal sequencing.

Concerning this clonotype itself: Base qualities are missing; no much larger clone stands one base away.

What the research found in general, with its limitations: Computational filtering was needed because FACS-sorted repertoires could contain abundant contaminating clonotypes from the bulk population. After the booster, most of the clones that had expanded following primary vaccination were detected again (just under 97% of CD4 and around 90% of CD8), which suggests that memory was broadly maintained. Only a couple of donors were included in the study, so the extent to which the findings can be generalized is limited. A small fraction of clonotypes appeared in both the CD4 and CD8 compartments, likely as a result of convergent recombination. The secondary T-cell response was found to be weaker but faster than the primary response, with a peak reached on day 5 rather than on day 15.

Explained via the paper, the treatment or condition label denotes: live attenuated yellow fever vaccine strain. PBMCs were isolated from peripheral blood using a standard Ficoll-Paque protocol. Epitope-specific CD8 T cells were sorted with a dextramer loaded with the yellow fever NS4B epitope peptide, and anti-CD3 and anti-CD8 staining was applied. RNA was extracted with TriZol from bulk PBMCs, CD4 and CD8 fractions, and dextramer-positive and dextramer-negative fractions. TCR cDNA was synthesized by 5'RACE template switching, through which a universal primer site and unique molecular identifiers were introduced. cDNA synthesis was primed from both the TCR alpha and TCR beta constant segments. Library amplification used two PCR steps, and the second PCR step added sample barcodes and sequencing adapters. Sequencing of libraries was done on Illumina HiSeq 2500 (2x100 bp) or NovaSeq (2x150 bp). The paper's processing steps were these. Reads were demultiplexed and collapsed into UMI consensus sequences with MIGEC, and V(D)J alignment was performed with MiXCR. Clonotypes responding to the vaccine were identified with edgeR on replicate PBMC samples, with the criteria of FDR below 0.01 and a log2 fold change above 5 up to day 15. Bulk clonotypes were assigned CD4 or CD8 identity according to which sequenced CD4 or CD8 repertoire held them at higher abundance. Clonotypes enriched at least 10-fold in dextramer-positive over dextramer-negative fractions were defined as NS4B-specific, and CD4-biased clonotypes were excluded. The public reads were reanalyzed by TCRdb: fastp trimming at Q25, MiXCR alignment, in-frame beta chains only. Each CDR3 protein gets just one entry, which takes the most common genes and DNA from the rows behind it. TCRdb, not the original authors, processed these V and J calls. The sample table lists around 88,000 distinct CDR3 sequences, approximately 12% of them with a count of one. Together, the top ten hold around 24% of the sample.

V is clipped by 0 bases and J by 1 base, and the sequence between their germline boundaries is 5 bases long. CDR1 SGHAT and CDR2 FQNNGV are derived from the germline V gene. The CDR3 goes from the cysteine to the phenylalanine over 14 residues. CDR3 DNA is the only sequence kept; it has 42 bases, read in frame from the first base. This sample comprised CD8+ T cells not binding an NS4B(214-222) dextramer, sorted from PBMCs, obtained roughly 20 days after the first yellow fever vaccination. Sample cell subset or site, as interpreted from the label and publication: NS4B epitope dextramer-negative CD8 T cells. The sequence was obtained from a man aged 18 to 30 who received the YFV17D yellow fever vaccine. The receptor chain draws on TRBV11-2 and TRBJ2-3; the D segment cannot be called with confidence. The sequenced DNA is TGTGCCAGCAGCTTAGATCCTGGCACAGATACGCAGTATTTT. It codes for CASSLDPGTDTQYF.